Shown below are 31 T cell receptor beta chains from a single sample sequenced in a study of post-analysis software for immune sequencing data (dated by TCRdb to 2014 to 2015). Overall results and qualifications from the work: Patients showed significantly higher frequencies than controls for several TRBV segments, among them TRBV5-6, TRBV5-1 and TRBV20-1.

Library preparation used PCR. The sequencing machine was an Illumina HiSeq 2500. Unique molecular identifiers were incorporated into TCR beta cDNA libraries to reduce PCR and sequencing biases. The raw public reads went through TCRdb reprocessing: fastp at Q25, MiXCR clone calling, in-frame beta chains kept. Rows merge per CDR3 protein into single entries with the most common DNA and genes. The sample records about 760,000 distinct CDR3 sequences, about 32% of which are singletons. The ten largest clones take up around 0.56% of the sample. Their target antigens are unknown. Sequences were obtained from blood. All receptors come from a girl aged 10 to 17 with multiple sclerosis.

The chain has TRBV4-1 and TRBJ1-5; no definite D call. Germline V gene lookup returns CDR1 MGHRA and CDR2 YSYEKL. CDR3 length: 14 amino acids. V lost 7 bases, J lost 4 bases, and 14 bases lay in between. The CDR3 is CASTPERENQPQHF. The CDR3 nucleotides are TGCGCCAGCACCCCGGAGAGGGAGAATCAGCCCCAGCATTTT.

This chain connects TRBV7-9 to TRBJ2-4; maybe TRBD1 (6 bases). V was shortened by 3 bases and J by 5 bases, with 8 bases between the two germline ends. Germline assignment: CDR1 SEHNR and CDR2 FQNEAQ (reference sequence). This CDR3 region has 13 residues. CDR3 sequence reads: CASSLRQENIQYF. In DNA, the CDR3 is TGTGCCAGCAGCTTGAGACAGGAAAACATTCAGTACTTC.

In regard to this clonotype: Being one base from a much bigger clone, this may be a read error. The rearrangement links TRBV25-1 to TRBJ2-5; tentatively, D is TRBD1 (6 bases). Germline CDR1 and CDR2: MGHDK and SYGVNS. The CDR3 contains 16 residues. The CDR3 DNA reads as TGTGCCAACAGTGAAGAGAGCAAGACAGGTGAAGAGACCCAGTACTTC. It codes for CANSEESKTGEETQYF.

The chain joins TRBV4-3 to TRBJ2-5, with TRBD2 matching over 8 bases. The end of the DNA is better explained by TRBJ2-7, so the J call may be wrong. CDR3 length equals 14 residues. Looked up from germline, CDR1 is LGHNA and CDR2 is YSLEER. The CDR3 sequence: CASSQDRGGGEQYF. In nucleotides, the CDR3 is TGCGCCAGCAGCCAAGATCGGGGGGGAGGCGAGCAGTACTTC.

This clonotype was seen once. The chain couples TRBV5-4 to TRBJ2-1; D is possibly TRBD2 (6 bases). The CDR3 spans 19 residues. V was cut by 4 bases and J by 1 base, with 24 bases left in between. Germline CDR1 reads SGHNT; CDR2 reads YYREEE (reference sequence). The CDR3: CASSPTTVGLGLSYNEQFF. The CDR3 DNA reads TGTGCCAGCAGCCCAACCACAGTGGGACTTGGGCTATCCTACAATGAGCAGTTCTTC.

Many counts were recorded for this clonotype. This rearrangement joins TRBV29-1 to TRBJ1-2; 9 bases map to TRBD1. V was pared by 0 bases and J by 1 base, with 6 bases of the junction left unmatched. Germline CDR1 is SQVTM and CDR2 is ANQGSEA. The CDR3 consists of 16 residues. The CDR3 coding sequence is TGCAGCGTTGAAGATTGGCAGGACAGGGGTAACTATGGCTACACCTTC. This translates into CSVEDWQDRGNYGYTF.

The V gene is TRBV20-1, the J gene TRBJ2-7; D not resolved. The V end was cut by 0 bases, the J end by 2 bases, with 8 bases between. Germline V gene sequence: CDR1 DFQATT, CDR2 SNEGSKA (reference sequence). The CDR3 extends over 13 amino acids. The chain's CDR3 is CSAREAAPYEQYF. As DNA, the CDR3 is TGCAGTGCTAGAGAGGCAGCTCCCTACGAGCAGTACTTC.

This clonotype came up a few times. The chain recombines TRBV7-2 with TRBJ2-7, with 7 nucleotides matching TRBD2. The J segment lost 5 bases and the V segment lost 5 bases, leaving 3 bases of the junction unmatched. CDR1 and CDR2 from the germline V gene are SGHTA and FQGNSA. The length of the CDR3 is 12 residues. The CDR3 reads CASSPTSHEQYF. As DNA, the CDR3 is TGTGCCAGCAGCCCGACTAGCCACGAGCAGTACTTC.

This clonotype has more than one count but fewer than ten. In nucleotides, the CDR3 is TGTGCCACCCGCCCTTACGATGGCTATGAGCAGTACTTC. Its translation is CATRPYDGYEQYF. The chain couples TRBV15 to TRBJ2-7, with D unresolved. This CDR3 region has 13 residues. Trimming removed 8 bases from V and 7 bases from J, with 18 bases in between. The germline V gene encodes CDR1 LNHNV and CDR2 YYDKDF (reference sequence).

This clonotype was seen ten or more times. The gene calls are TRBV20-1 and TRBJ2-7; the match to TRBD2 covers 8 bases. Unmatched junction bases numbered 9, after V lost 4 bases and J lost 4 bases. Germline V gene sequence: CDR1 DFQATT, CDR2 SNEGSKA (reference sequence). The length of the CDR3 is 14 residues. For the CDR3, the DNA is TGCAGTGCTACGGGCCTAGCGGGTTCGTACGAGCAGTACTTC. It is translated as CSATGLAGSYEQYF.

This clonotype has more than one count but fewer than ten. V is TRBV20-1 and J is TRBJ2-1, with 10 bases fitting TRBD2. After removal of 0 bases from V and 6 bases from J, the junction contained 8 bases not matched to a gene. Germline V lookup: CDR1 DFQATT, CDR2 SNEGSKA (reference sequence). CDR3 length: 16 amino acids. CDR3 sequence reads: CSARDAAGGHLNEQFF. The CDR3 nucleotides read TGCAGTGCTAGAGACGCAGCGGGAGGGCACCTCAATGAGCAGTTCTTC.

This clonotype was detected many times. The V and J genes are TRBV11-2 and TRBJ2-1, with TRBD1 as a possible D gene (5 bases). Per the germline V gene, CDR1 is SGHAT and CDR2 is FQNNGV. The CDR3 runs 14 residues. V lost 3 bases and J 4 bases, leaving 10 bases between the germline ends. The DNA of the CDR3 is TGTGCCAGCAGCTTGGATGCAGGGTACAATGAGCAGTTCTTC. The encoded protein is CASSLDAGYNEQFF.

This clonotype came up a few times. This rearrangement joins TRBV29-1 to TRBJ2-7, with D perhaps matching TRBD2 (7 bases). V was clipped by 0 bases and J by 2 bases, with 11 bases between them. This CDR3 comprises 14 residues. The germline V gene has CDR1 SQVTM and CDR2 ANQGSEA. The CDR3 protein is CSVEDKGGTYEQYF. The CDR3 DNA follows: TGCAGCGTTGAAGATAAGGGGGGGACCTACGAGCAGTACTTC.

This clonotype appeared once. The genes are TRBV20-1 and TRBJ1-6, with 7 positions matching TRBD1. J gave up 2 bases and V 3 bases, and 4 bases lay outside the gene matches. Germline CDR1 and CDR2: DFQATT and SNEGSKA (reference sequence). There are 15 residues in the CDR3. This CDR3 reads CSARTGFTYNSPLHF. The CDR3 coding sequence is TGCAGTGCTAGGACAGGGTTTACCTATAATTCACCCCTCCACTTT.

V usage is TRBV7-9 and J usage is TRBJ1-1; D not resolved. From germline, CDR1 is SEHNR and CDR2 FQNEAQ (reference sequence). This CDR3 contains 13 residues. Deletions cut 5 bases from V and 6 bases from J, with 13 bases between. CDR3 DNA: TGTGCCAGCAGCCCAGTCCCCATCTCTGAAGCTTTCTTT. This translates into CASSPVPISEAFF.

V gene TRBV9 combines with J gene TRBJ2-3, with 8 bases that match TRBD2. CDR3 length: 20 amino acids. In germline, CDR1 is SGDLS, CDR2 YYNGEE. The trim removed 0 bases at V and 4 bases at J, leaving 19 bases unmatched. CDR3 loop: CASSVATPVPQLAGSDTQYF. In DNA form, the CDR3 reads TGTGCCAGCAGCGTAGCTACTCCGGTCCCGCAGCTAGCGGGCTCAGATACGCAGTATTTT.

This clonotype showed up just a few times. The chain links TRBV7-2 to TRBJ2-7; D unclear. Trimming left V 2 bases short and J 3 bases short, with 11 bases between. CDR1 is SGHTA, CDR2 FQGNSA, per germline. The CDR3 totals 14 residues. CDR3 sequence (DNA): TGTGCCAGCAGCTTATGGAACACAAACTACGAGCAGTACTTC. Encoded protein: CASSLWNTNYEQYF.

In its sample, this clonotype was seen a few times. This chain joins TRBV15 and TRBJ1-6; D not certain. CDR1 and CDR2 (germline): LNHNV, YYDKDF (reference sequence). Deletions cut 6 bases from V and 12 bases from J, with 15 bases between. This CDR3 region has 13 residues. The CDR3 DNA reads as TGTGCCACCAGTCGGCACCCAACGGAACCCCTCCACTTT. Encoded protein: CATSRHPTEPLHF.

This clonotype is a singleton in its sample. It may be a read error: a sequence one base away is much more abundant. The chain recombines TRBV7-2 with TRBJ2-7; 8 bases match TRBD1. The CDR3 is 14 residues long. Looked up from germline, CDR1 is SGHTA and CDR2 is FQGNSA. V lost 5 bases, J lost 3 bases, and 6 bases stayed unmatched. The DNA of the CDR3 is TGTGCCAGCAGCAGATCGGGACAGGACTACGAGCAGTACTTC. Translation: CASSRSGQDYEQYF.

This chain joins TRBV9 and TRBJ1-4, with D possibly TRBD1 on 5 matching bases. CDR1 is SGDLS, CDR2 YYNGEE, per germline. V lost 0 bases and J 4 bases, leaving 10 bases between the germline ends. The CDR3 has 15 amino acids. The CDR3 sequence is CASSVEGRFNEKLFF. In DNA form, the CDR3 reads TGTGCCAGCAGCGTAGAGGGGCGCTTTAATGAAAAACTGTTTTTT.

The rearrangement uses TRBV7-2 and TRBJ2-7; possible D gene TRBD2, 6 bases. From germline, CDR1 is SGHTA and CDR2 FQGNSA. The V gene lost 3 bases and the J gene lost 2 bases, with 17 bases spanning the gap. The CDR3 length is 16 residues. The chain's CDR3 is CASSFKGGDRTYEQYF. The CDR3 region has the DNA TGTGCCAGCAGCTTTAAGGGCGGGGACCGGACCTACGAGCAGTACTTC. Supplemented by reference TRBV7-2 and TRBJ2-7, the full variable domain reads GAGVSQSPSNKVTEKGKDVELRCDPISGHTALYWYRQSLGQGLEFLIYFQGNSAPDKSGLPSDRFSAERTGGSVSTLTIQRTQQEDSAVYLCASSFKGGDRTYEQYFGPGTRLTVT.

This clonotype occurred many times. The J gene is TRBJ1-5, the V gene TRBV7-8; D is uncertain. CDR1 and CDR2 (germline): SGHVS, FQNEAQ. This CDR3 spans 15 amino acids. With 1 base removed from V and 1 base from J, the gap between germline ends came to 8 bases. CDR3 loop: CASSLDTMSNQPQHF. Here the CDR3 DNA reads TGTGCCAGCAGCTTAGATACAATGAGCAATCAGCCCCAGCATTTT.

This clonotype was counted a few times. J is TRBJ2-1 and V is TRBV6-1; no definite D call. CDR3 size: 12 residues. The germline V and J ends were trimmed by 2 bases and 7 bases, with 6 bases remaining between them. The V gene's germline CDR1 is MNHNS and CDR2 SASEGT. The chain's CDR3 is CASSESGNEQFF. The CDR3 DNA reads TGTGCCAGCAGTGAATCTGGAAATGAGCAGTTCTTC.

This clonotype occurred a few times. V and J are TRBV28 and TRBJ2-3; 9 bases align to TRBD2. The CDR3 covers 17 residues. With V trimmed by 3 bases and J by 4 bases, 11 bases remained unmatched. CDR1 is MDHEN, CDR2 SYDVKM, per germline. CDR3 nucleotides: TGTGCCAGCAGTTTTCAAAGCGGGGGGAGTCCCCCAGATACGCAGTATTTT. It encodes CASSFQSGGSPPDTQYF.

This clonotype was counted ten times or more. A much larger clone sits a single nucleotide away, making a read error possible. This sequence joins TRBV6-6 and TRBJ2-1; the match to TRBD2 covers 9 bases. The CDR3 totals 18 residues. Germline V gene lookup returns CDR1 MNHNY and CDR2 SVGAGI (reference sequence). CDR3: CATSYSPVSGGLYNEQFF. CDR3 coding DNA: TGTGCCACCAGTTACTCGCCGGTTAGCGGGGGCCTCTACAATGAGCAGTTCTTC.

This chain connects TRBV7-2 to TRBJ2-3, with 7 bases aligning to TRBD2. CDR1 and CDR2 from the germline V gene are SGHTA and FQGNSA. This CDR3 has 15 residues. V gave up 3 bases and J gave up 2 bases; unmatched junction bases: 5. The CDR3 DNA is TGTGCCAGCAGCTTGAGCGGGGTATACACAGATACGCAGTATTTT. As protein: CASSLSGVYTDTQYF. The entire variable domain, with the rest obtained from reference TRBV7-2 and TRBJ2-3, is as follows: GAGVSQSPSNKVTEKGKDVELRCDPISGHTALYWYRQSLGQGLEFLIYFQGNSAPDKSGLPSDRFSAERTGGSVSTLTIQRTQQEDSAVYLCASSLSGVYTDTQYFGPGTRLTVL.

The J gene is TRBJ2-7, the V gene TRBV7-2; D is ambiguous. V was shortened by 5 bases and J by 6 bases, with 8 bases between the two germline ends. CDR3 length: 11 residues. CDR1 is SGHTA, CDR2 FQGNSA, per germline. This CDR3 reads CASSRESEQYF. The CDR3 bases are TGTGCCAGCAGCCGAGAGAGCGAGCAGTACTTC.

This chain uses TRBV20-1 with TRBJ2-1, with 10 positions matching TRBD2. This CDR3 has 15 amino acids. V was pared by 1 base and J by 5 bases, with 5 bases of the junction left unmatched. CDR1 is DFQATT, CDR2 SNEGSKA, per germline (reference sequence). As DNA, the CDR3 is TGCAGTGCTAGAGCACTAGCGGGATCCCACAATGAGCAGTTCTTC. Translation: CSARALAGSHNEQFF.

The CDR3 spells CASSRDSEPSTDTQYF. DNA for the CDR3: TGTGCCAGCAGCCGGGACAGCGAGCCTAGCACAGATACGCAGTATTTT. V is TRBV6-2 or TRBV6-3 and J is TRBJ2-3, with TRBD1 identical over 7 bases. The CDR3 is made up of 16 amino acids. CDR1 is MNHEY and CDR2 is SVGEGT in the germline V gene. With 6 bases clipped from V and 0 bases from J, the junction kept 9 bases outside the gene matches.

CDR3 in DNA: TGCAGTGCTAGTGCACGGACCAGCAATCAGCCCCAGCATTTT. This encodes CSASARTSNQPQHF. The chain carries TRBV20-1 and TRBJ1-5; D is undetermined. The germline gives CDR1 DFQATT, CDR2 SNEGSKA (reference sequence). Trimming removed 3 bases at V and 1 base at J, with 10 bases between. The CDR3 has 14 amino acids.

The table lists this clonotype with a count of one. One base away lies a much larger clone, so this may be a sequencing read error. The chain's CDR3 is CASSRGQGTQYF. DNA of the CDR3: TGTGCCAGCAGCCGCGGTCAAGGGACCCAGTACTTC. The V and J genes are TRBV7-2 and TRBJ2-5; D is uncertain. The germline gives CDR1 SGHTA, CDR2 FQGNSA. There are 12 residues in the CDR3. Supplemented by reference TRBV7-2 and TRBJ2-5, the full variable domain reads GAGVSQSPSNKVTEKGKDVELRCDPISGHTALYWYRQSLGQGLEFLIYFQGNSAPDKSGLPSDRFSAERTGGSVSTLTIQRTQQEDSAVYLCASSRGQGTQYFGPGTRLLVL.